This TCR beta chain is from a study of patients and donors after allogeneic stem cell transplantation. The sample holds many counts of this clonotype. TCRdb processed the RT-PCR reads anew with MiXCR; each CDR3 protein has one entry. This sample yields tens of thousands of distinct CDR3 sequences, of which 5% are seen a single time; 2% to 3% belongs to the top ten. The sample taken for sequencing was blood, either unsorted or a sorted T cell fraction (not recorded which). This TCR was recovered from a human donor who was either an allogeneic HSCT recipient or a stem cell or donor lymphocyte infusion donor (not recorded which). It is not recorded whose cells these are; they may come from a transplant donor.

The CDR3 protein is CASSYSTGYTF. Written as DNA, the CDR3 is TGTGCCAGCAGTTACAGTACGGGCTACACCTTC. The chain is built from TRBV6-2 or TRBV6-3 and TRBJ1-2, with D uncertain. The length of the CDR3 is 11 residues. With 2 bases removed from V and 8 bases from J, the gap between germline ends came to 6 bases. Germline V gene sequence: CDR1 MNHEY, CDR2 SVGEGT.